Below, 31 T cell receptor beta chains from the same sample are listed, as sequenced in a study of blood T cell repertoires in COVID-19. The table came from immunoSEQ multiplex PCR; TCRdb's copy has only in-frame clones and leaves some out. The table shows approximately 330,000 clones, with roughly 87% occurring only once. What was sequenced was peripheral blood. All receptors come from a man between 25 and 39 years old with COVID-19, enrolled during active disease.

The chain has TRBV28 and TRBJ2-1; TRBD2 aligns across 9 bases. Unmatched junction bases numbered 4, after V lost 6 bases and J lost 1 base. Germline V gene data show CDR1 as MDHEN and CDR2 as SYDVKM. The CDR3 runs 15 residues. The CDR3 DNA sequence: TGTGCCAGCAGGGACCTAGCGGGGTCCTACAATGAGCAGTTCTTC. Translated, it gives CASRDLAGSYNEQFF.

This chain connects TRBV19 to TRBJ2-3; 7 nucleotides align to TRBD1. CDR1 and CDR2 (germline): LNHDA, SQIVND (reference sequence). The J segment lost 3 bases and the V segment lost 0 bases, leaving 6 bases of the junction unmatched. The CDR3 contains 16 residues. CDR3 loop: CASSIDKRGRTDTQYF. As DNA, the CDR3 is TGTGCCAGTAGTATAGATAAAAGGGGGCGTACAGATACGCAGTATTTT.

The chain carries TRBV7-3 and TRBJ2-3; D is unresolved. Trimming removed 3 bases at V and 0 bases at J, with 13 bases between. This CDR3 is built from 16 residues. Germline assignment: CDR1 SGHTA and CDR2 FQGTGA. The CDR3 DNA is TGTGCCAGCAGCTTTGACACCCACCCTAGCACAGATACGCAGTATTTT. Encoded protein: CASSFDTHPSTDTQYF.

The chain links TRBV7-3 to TRBJ1-2; 8 nucleotides match TRBD1. Germline V lookup: CDR1 SGHTA, CDR2 FQGTGA. The CDR3 loop spans 16 amino acids. The V and J ends lost 3 bases and 7 bases, in that order; junction bases with no gene match: 13. The CDR3 DNA sequence: TGTGCCAGCAGCTTCTCCCCCCCGGACAGGGAAGGTGGCTACACCTTC. It is translated as CASSFSPPDREGGYTF.

The chain joins TRBV7-3 to TRBJ2-7; TRBD1 might be the D (6 bases). CDR1 is SGHTA, CDR2 FQGTGA, per germline. The CDR3 covers 16 residues. V gave up 1 base and J gave up 3 bases, with 16 bases separating them. DNA of the CDR3: TGTGCCAGCAGCTTAATGCCCGCAGGGGATCGCTACGAGCAGTACTTC. This gives the protein CASSLMPAGDRYEQYF.

This clone was found a few times. The chain links TRBV19 to TRBJ2-3; TRBD2 matches 9 bases. V gave up 3 bases and J gave up 6 bases; unmatched junction bases: 7. CDR1 and CDR2 from the germline V gene are LNHDA and SQIVND (reference sequence). This CDR3 has 15 amino acids. CDR3 region: CASSMFSGGKDTQYF. In DNA, the CDR3 is TGTGCCAGTAGTATGTTTAGCGGGGGTAAGGATACGCAGTATTTT.

The chain recombines TRBV7-2 with TRBJ2-2, with D possibly matching TRBD1 (6 bases). The CDR3 runs to 14 residues. Germline V gene sequence: CDR1 SGHTA, CDR2 FQGNSA. Trimming took 4 bases from V and 2 from J, leaving 8 bases between them. In nucleotides, the CDR3 is TGTGCCAGCAGCTGGGGGCCTAACACCGGGGAGCTGTTTTTT. The encoded protein is CASSWGPNTGELFF. Together with reference TRBV7-2 and TRBJ2-2, the CDR3 gives the full variable domain: GAGVSQSPSNKVTEKGKDVELRCDPISGHTALYWYRQSLGQGLEFLIYFQGNSAPDKSGLPSDRFSAERTGGSVSTLTIQRTQQEDSAVYLCASSWGPNTGELFFGEGSRLTVL.

This chain joins TRBV29-1 and TRBJ2-5; possible D gene TRBD2, 6 bases. Trimming took 3 bases from V and 4 from J, leaving 21 bases between them. Germline V gene sequence: CDR1 SQVTM, CDR2 ANQGSEA. The CDR3 is 16 residues long. CDR3 coding DNA: TGCAGCGTTGAGAGTTCGGGACTCCTAAAGGCAGAGACCCAGTACTTC. It is translated as CSVESSGLLKAETQYF.

The chain combines TRBV6-5 with TRBJ1-3; the D is unclear. The V end lost 4 bases, the J end lost 6 bases, and 4 bases lay between the germline ends. Germline CDR1 and CDR2: MNHEY and SVGAGI. This CDR3 is built from 11 residues. CDR3 nucleotides: TGTGCCAGCAGTTCTCTAAACACCATATATTTT. This codes for CASSSLNTIYF.

This rearrangement joins TRBV5-1 to TRBJ2-7; D call uncertain. The V gene lost 0 bases and the J gene lost 0 bases, with 10 bases spanning the gap. The CDR3 loop spans 15 amino acids. Germline CDR1 reads SGHRS; CDR2 reads YFSETQ. CDR3 amino acids: CASSLESGISYEQYF. CDR3 nucleotides: TGCGCCAGCAGCTTGGAATCCGGTATCTCCTACGAGCAGTACTTC. Drawing the rest from reference TRBV5-1 and TRBJ2-7, the complete variable domain is KAGVTQTPRYLIKTRGQQVTLSCSPISGHRSVSWYQQTPGQGLQFLFEYFSETQRNKGNFPGRFSGRQFSNSRSEMNVSTLELGDSALYLCASSLESGISYEQYFGPGTRLTVT.

The chain combines TRBV27 with TRBJ1-5; D perhaps matches TRBD1 (5 bases). Germline CDR1 MNHEY, CDR2 SMNVEV (reference sequence). Trimming stripped 2 bases from V and 2 bases from J, with 13 bases between. This CDR3 has 16 residues. The CDR3 spells CASSLIAQTGNQPQHF. The CDR3 DNA reads TGTGCCAGCAGTTTAATCGCGCAGACAGGCAATCAGCCCCAGCATTTT.

V is TRBV4-2 and J is TRBJ2-3; D may be TRBD1 (5 bases). This CDR3 is built from 15 residues. The germline V and J ends were trimmed by 4 bases and 4 bases, with 15 bases remaining between them. The V gene's germline CDR1 is LGHNA and CDR2 YNFKEQ. The CDR3 sequence: CASSPGPRAPDTQYF. CDR3 nucleotides: TGTGCCAGCAGCCCCGGACCCAGGGCCCCAGATACGCAGTATTTT.

The V gene is TRBV2, the J gene TRBJ1-5; maybe TRBD1 (5 bases). The CDR3 is 14 residues long. The ends were cut back, 3 bases at V and 2 bases at J, with 8 bases in the middle. In germline, CDR1 is SNHLY, CDR2 FYNNEI. The CDR3 loop reads CASSDWGGNQPQHF. The CDR3 region has the DNA TGTGCCAGCAGTGATTGGGGGGGCAATCAGCCCCAGCATTTT.

This chain connects TRBV28 to TRBJ2-1; 9 bases align to TRBD2. Germline lookup yields CDR1 MDHEN and CDR2 SYDVKM. CDR3 length equals 15 residues. The V segment lost 3 bases and the J segment 8 bases; nucleotides outside the gene matches: 8. The DNA for the CDR3 is TGTGCCAGCAGTTTGGGACTAGCTTGGGGCGATGAGCAGTTCTTC. Its protein is CASSLGLAWGDEQFF.

The chain joins TRBV21-1 to TRBJ1-5; the table's D call of TRBD1 was not tested on the DNA. TRBV21-1 represents a pseudogene. The CDR3 has 16 amino acids. In DNA, the CDR3 is TGTGCCAGCAGCAATACAGGGTGGAATAGCAATCAGCCCCAGCATTTT. This codes for CASSNTGWNSNQPQHF.

This clone was detected ten times or more. The chain carries TRBV21-1 and TRBJ1-5. TRBV21-1 is described as a pseudogene. The CDR3 has 19 residues. In nucleotides, the CDR3 is TGTGCCAGCAGCAAAGGGAGGGGAGGACCCAATTTAAGCAATCAGCCCCAGCATTTT. This translates into CASSKGRGGPNLSNQPQHF.

This chain uses TRBV3-1 (or the pseudogene TRBV3-2) with TRBJ2-7; 9 nucleotides line up with TRBD1. The CDR3 covers 18 residues. Trimming took 0 bases from V and 4 from J; bases not matched to a gene: 13. The germline gives CDR1 LGHDT, CDR2 YNNKEL (reference sequence). The chain's CDR3 is CASSQDHPPGQGRYEQYF. CDR3 nucleotides: TGTGCCAGCAGCCAAGATCACCCTCCGGGACAGGGACGGTACGAGCAGTACTTC.

This clone has a handful of counts. This chain uses TRBV3-1 (or the pseudogene TRBV3-2) with TRBJ1-2; weak D call: TRBD1 (6 bases). V was trimmed by 1 base and J by 7 bases, leaving 13 bases between them. Per germline, CDR1 LGHDT and CDR2 YNNKEL (reference sequence). This CDR3 contains 14 residues. CDR3 sequence reads: CASSQGPQGAGYTF. For the CDR3, the DNA is TGTGCCAGCAGCCAAGGACCACAGGGTGCTGGCTACACCTTC.

The chain employs TRBV6-6 and TRBJ1-1, with 7 positions matching TRBD1. Germline V CDR1 and CDR2: MNHNY, SVGAGI (reference sequence). V dropped 5 bases and J dropped 4; count of bases not matched to a gene: 10. The CDR3 is made up of 15 amino acids. Here the CDR3 reads CASSTETGTSTEAFF. CDR3 DNA: TGTGCCAGCAGTACAGAGACAGGGACCTCCACTGAAGCTTTCTTT.

The chain has TRBV27 and TRBJ2-7; possible D gene TRBD2, 6 bases. The CDR3 runs to 13 residues. Trimming pared 2 bases from V and 3 bases from J, leaving 8 bases between. The germline CDR1 and CDR2 sequences are MNHEY and SMNVEV (reference sequence). Here the CDR3 DNA reads TGTGCCAGCAGTTTAGGGCGGGACTACGAGCAGTACTTC. Translating gives CASSLGRDYEQYF.

The rearrangement uses TRBV7-2 and TRBJ2-3, with D maybe TRBD1 (6 bases). Germline V gene lookup returns CDR1 SGHTA and CDR2 FQGNSA. V was shortened by 4 bases and J by 6 bases, with 17 bases between the two germline ends. The CDR3 totals 15 residues. The CDR3 is CASSSFPRGVDTQYF. CDR3 bases: TGTGCCAGCAGCTCCTTCCCCAGGGGTGTTGATACGCAGTATTTT.

This chain links TRBV24-1 with TRBJ1-5; D gene unclear. Germline V gene lookup returns CDR1 KGHDR and CDR2 SFDVKD. The V and J ends lost 4 bases and 12 bases respectively, with 21 bases between them. The CDR3 is 15 residues long. The CDR3 loop is CATSDPGGIAKGQHF. The CDR3 nucleotides are TGTGCCACCAGTGACCCTGGAGGGATCGCAAAGGGCCAGCATTTT.

This clone was counted a single time. This chain joins TRBV6-5 and TRBJ2-7; 9 positions match TRBD2. Germline V gene data show CDR1 as MNHEY and CDR2 as SVGAGI. The CDR3 is 15 residues long. J gave up 2 bases and V 5 bases, and 7 bases lay outside the gene matches. As DNA, the CDR3 is TGTGCCAGCAGTCCTATAGCGGGAGCCCCCTACGAGCAGTACTTC. Protein: CASSPIAGAPYEQYF.

The chain couples TRBV5-1 to TRBJ2-5; 9 positions match TRBD1. CDR3 length equals 15 residues. V gave up 4 bases and J gave up 4 bases; unmatched junction bases: 8. CDR1 is SGHRS, CDR2 YFSETQ, per germline. The CDR3 sequence is CASSIDRGGRETQYF. The CDR3 nucleotides are TGCGCCAGCAGCATCGACAGGGGGGGGAGAGAGACCCAGTACTTC. Drawing the rest from reference TRBV5-1 and TRBJ2-5, the complete variable domain is KAGVTQTPRYLIKTRGQQVTLSCSPISGHRSVSWYQQTPGQGLQFLFEYFSETQRNKGNFPGRFSGRQFSNSRSEMNVSTLELGDSALYLCASSIDRGGRETQYFGPGTRLLVL.

In this sample, this clone turned up once. Here the CDR3 DNA reads TGTGCCAGCAGGATTACAGGGAACACTGAAGCTTTCTTT. Amino acids: CASRITGNTEAFF. The chain carries TRBV28 and TRBJ1-1, with D perhaps TRBD1 (5 bases). Germline lookup yields CDR1 MDHEN and CDR2 SYDVKM. This CDR3 is built from 13 residues. The V and J ends lost 6 bases and 1 base respectively, with 9 bases between them. Variable domain in full (rest from reference TRBV28 and TRBJ1-1): DVKVTQSSRYLVKRTGEKVFLECVQDMDHENMFWYRQDPGLGLRLIYFSYDVKMKEKGDIPEGYSVSREKKERFSLILESASTNQTSMYLCASRITGNTEAFFGQGTRLTVV.

V gene TRBV10-2 combines with J gene TRBJ2-7; D might be TRBD2 (7 bases). Germline CDR1 WSHSY, CDR2 SAAADI. The CDR3 loop spans 15 amino acids. Trimming shortened V by 3 bases and J by 0 bases, and 12 bases separated the two germline ends. This CDR3 is CASSDSGGSSYEQYF. The CDR3 bases are TGCGCCAGCAGTGACTCGGGGGGCAGCTCCTACGAGCAGTACTTC.

The chain is built from TRBV7-2 and TRBJ2-7; 13 bases agree with TRBD2. Losses at the gene ends were 3 bases for V and 2 bases for J; bases not matched to a gene: 4. CDR3 length: 16 amino acids. Germline loops: CDR1 SGHTA, CDR2 FQGNSA. The DNA of the CDR3 is TGTGCCAGCAGCTTGGGCGGGACTAGCGGGGCCTACGAGCAGTACTTC. Its protein product is CASSLGGTSGAYEQYF.

Of note for this clone: The identical CDR3 is also encoded by other nucleotide sequences in the sample. The chain uses TRBV28 and TRBJ2-3; a weak D match, TRBD2 (5 bases). The germline V gene has CDR1 MDHEN and CDR2 SYDVKM. This CDR3 is built from 15 residues. V was pared by 2 bases and J by 0 bases, with 9 bases between. As DNA, the CDR3 is TGTGCCAGCAGTTTACTAGGCGGGAGCACAGATACGCAGTATTTT. Its translation: CASSLLGGSTDTQYF.

The chain combines TRBV27 with TRBJ2-6, with 9 bases identical to TRBD1. The CDR3 contains 15 residues. Germline V lookup: CDR1 MNHEY, CDR2 SMNVEV (reference sequence). The V gene end was trimmed by 6 bases and the J gene end by 1 base; junction bases not matched to a gene: 1. In nucleotides, the CDR3 is TGTGCCAGCAGGGGGACAGGGTCTGGGGCCAACGTCCTGACTTTC. Protein product: CASRGTGSGANVLTF.

This chain uses TRBV5-1 with TRBJ2-3; TRBD1 matches 9 bases. The CDR3 covers 15 residues. Germline-derived CDR1 and CDR2 are SGHRS and YFSETQ. V lost 2 bases, J lost 2 bases, and 3 bases stayed unmatched. The CDR3 region is CASSLGTGFTDTQYF. CDR3 nucleotide sequence: TGCGCCAGCAGCTTAGGGACAGGGTTCACAGATACGCAGTATTTT.

The genes are TRBV18 and TRBJ2-7, with 12 positions matching TRBD2. Trimming cost V 3 bases and J 4 bases; bases outside gene matches: 10. The CDR3 contains 17 residues. CDR1 is KGHSH, CDR2 LQKENI, per germline. In nucleotides, the CDR3 is TGTGCCAGCTCACCCACGGGGGCTAGCGGGAGGGAATACGAGCAGTACTTC. As protein: CASSPTGASGREYEQYF.